Detailed here is one TCR beta chain. These data are taken from a study of blood T cell repertoires in COVID-19. As for the study in general: Donors in the United States, Italy and Spain gave samples during acute or convalescent COVID-19.

Measured with immunoSEQ multiplex PCR; TCRdb has only the in-frame clones, and not every one. The table records tens of thousands of clones, 80% to 90% of them present only once. CDR1 is SNHLY and CDR2 is FYNNEI in the germline V gene. Trimming took off 6 bases at V and 2 bases at J, with 6 bases between the two ends. The CDR3 has 12 amino acids. While infection was still active, Seattle patients were enrolled and then followed longitudinally. The chain joins TRBV2 to TRBJ2-3; D remains ambiguous. The source is a woman of 80 years or more with COVID-19, enrolled during active disease. Sequenced input: peripheral blood. CDR3 loop: CASSLITDTQYF. The CDR3 DNA follows: TGTGCCAGCAGCCTAATCACAGATACGCAGTATTTT.